This T cell receptor beta chain was sequenced for a study of T cell responses to AZD1222 COVID-19 vaccine. Overall study findings and caveats: Just six people given AZD1222 tested seropositive at baseline. Most donors were white British, females outnumbered males, and clonal diversity was possibly underestimated. Spike as a whole was targeted by vaccine-associated CD4 TCRs, dominant at 160-218 and 743-854. In the spike-specific TCR repertoire, nearly half reportedly target unmutated variant regions.

This CDR3 spans 15 amino acids. The trim removed 4 bases at V and 5 bases at J, leaving 6 bases unmatched. CDR1 is SGHVS, CDR2 FNYEAQ, per germline. Generated by immunoSEQ multiplex PCR, the TCRdb table keeps only in-frame clones and is missing some. The sample has around 150,000 clones, 92% seen once. This clone was observed a single time. Its target is unknown. The sequencing here drew on peripheral blood, taken 28 days after the second AZD1222 dose. The chain joins TRBV7-6 to TRBJ2-3; 10 bases fit TRBD2. The TCR sequence derives from an adult who received the AZD1222 COVID-19 vaccine. Here the CDR3 DNA reads TGTGCCAGCAGCTCAGCGGGAGGGACGAGAGATACGCAGTATTTT. Amino acid sequence: CASSSAGGTRDTQYF.